This T cell receptor (beta chain) was identified in a study of T cell repertoires in cytomegalovirus infection. Study-wide context: Evidence of both CMV infection and a matching HLA type came from public TCR beta signatures. Study-wide points: Clonotype analysis showed dominance of the ex vivo response by HLA-C-restricted CMV-specific TCR beta clonotypes. Public TCR beta family frequency separated CMV-and-HLA carriers, including in an independent cohort.

MiXCR was run by TCRdb on the reads, yielding one entry per CDR3 protein. The table lists approximately 400,000 distinct CDR3 sequences, 31% of them singletons. At least ten counts were recorded for this clonotype. The antigen is undetermined. Germline CDR1 is MDHEN and CDR2 is SYDVKM. With V trimmed by 4 bases and J by 0 bases, 3 bases remained unmatched. The CDR3 runs 14 residues. The sample was PBMCs. The chain links TRBV28 to TRBJ2-7; 7 bases fit TRBD1. The TCR originated in a human donor in good health (CMV status not recorded). Some clones in this sample may be carry-over from other donors' samples. In DNA, the CDR3 is TGTGCCAGCAGTTATGGGGACAGCTCCTACGAGCAGTACTTC. This translates into CASSYGDSSYEQYF. Based on the CDR3 plus reference TRBV28 and TRBJ2-7, the full variable domain is DVKVTQSSRYLVKRTGEKVFLECVQDMDHENMFWYRQDPGLGLRLIYFSYDVKMKEKGDIPEGYSVSREKKERFSLILESASTNQTSMYLCASSYGDSSYEQYFGPGTRLTVT.